These 22 T cell receptor beta chains share one sample of origin, sequenced in a study of radiation and T cells in renal cell carcinoma. The method was immunoSEQ multiplex PCR; TCRdb's version includes in-frame clones alone and lacks a portion of them. The table has some 130,000 clones, roughly 77% seen once. The time point here: blood 2 weeks post-SBRT. Noted treatment: 15 Gy SBRT to primary tumor, nephrectomy 4 weeks later. The starting material was blood, obtained from a patient whose treatment included radiotherapy and nephrectomy. These receptors came from a woman aged 55-69 years with renal cell carcinoma.

V and J are TRBV6-1 and TRBJ2-6, with 8 bases lining up with TRBD1. The CDR3 sequence is 15 residues long. Trimming took 6 bases from V and 4 from J; bases not matched to a gene: 5. CDR1 is MNHNS and CDR2 is SASEGT in the germline V gene. This CDR3 reads CASRRTGLGANVLTF. The CDR3 DNA reads TGTGCCAGCAGAAGGACAGGGCTCGGGGCCAACGTCCTGACTTTC.

For the CDR3, the DNA is TGTGCCAGCAGCTTAGTCGGGGAGACCCAGTACTTC. The encoded protein is CASSLVGETQYF. The chain joins TRBV7-9 to TRBJ2-5; D ambiguous. The CDR3 is 12 residues long. Trimming pared 1 base from V and 5 bases from J, leaving 5 bases between. Germline-derived CDR1 and CDR2 are SEHNR and FQNEAQ (reference sequence).

The chain has TRBV7-5 and TRBJ2-2; TRBD1, the table's D call, lacks a check against the DNA. TRBV7-5 is a pseudogene segment. This CDR3 has 14 amino acids. CDR3 residues: CARSPNRVAGELFF. The CDR3 DNA reads TGTGCCAGAAGCCCGAACAGGGTGGCCGGGGAGCTGTTTTTT.

The chain has TRBV4-2 and TRBJ1-2; D uncertain. Germline values: CDR1 LGHNA, CDR2 YNFKEQ. This CDR3 is 15 amino acids long. Trimming took 0 bases from V and 0 from J, leaving 8 bases between them. CDR3 residues: CASSQDQSTNYGYTF. In DNA, the CDR3 is TGTGCCAGCAGCCAAGACCAGTCAACTAACTATGGCTACACCTTC.

The rearrangement joins TRBV7-8 to TRBJ2-7; 8 bases agree with TRBD1. Looked up from germline, CDR1 is SGHVS and CDR2 is FQNEAQ. CDR3 length: 16 amino acids. The J segment lost 4 bases and the V segment lost 3 bases, leaving 11 bases of the junction unmatched. The DNA for the CDR3 is TGTGCCAGCAGCTTCGGTAGGACAGGGCCGGTTTACGAGCAGTACTTC. Translating gives CASSFGRTGPVYEQYF.

This clone was counted between two and nine times. V usage is TRBV6-1 and J usage is TRBJ1-1, with TRBD1 matching 7 bases. J was trimmed by 4 bases and V by 11 bases; bases with no gene match: 13. The length of the CDR3 is 14 residues. Germline V gene sequence: CDR1 MNHNS, CDR2 SASEGT. The CDR3 loop reads CAVVQGSLGTEAFF. DNA for the CDR3: TGTGCCGTTGTACAGGGGAGTTTGGGCACTGAAGCTTTCTTT.

The V gene is TRBV4-2, the J gene TRBJ2-1; 10 nucleotides align to TRBD2. V lost 3 bases and J lost 6; bases outside the gene matches: 5. Per the germline V gene, CDR1 is LGHNA and CDR2 is YNFKEQ. The CDR3 consists of 15 residues. The CDR3: CASSQLAGVSNEQFF. The DNA for the CDR3 is TGTGCCAGCAGCCAGCTAGCGGGAGTTTCCAATGAGCAGTTCTTC.

This clone was observed a handful of times. The chain couples TRBV19 to TRBJ2-7, with 8 bases that match TRBD2. After removal of 1 base from V and 3 bases from J, the junction contained 2 bases not matched to a gene. CDR3 size: 14 residues. From germline, CDR1 is LNHDA and CDR2 SQIVND (reference sequence). CDR3 nucleotides: TGTGCCAGTAGTATAGCGGGAGGGATCTACGAGCAGTACTTC. Translation: CASSIAGGIYEQYF.

The chain has TRBV19 and TRBJ1-4, with D possibly matching TRBD1 (5 bases). The V gene lost 7 bases and the J gene lost 5 bases, with 17 bases spanning the gap. Germline assignment: CDR1 LNHDA and CDR2 SQIVND (reference sequence). This CDR3 has 15 residues. The CDR3 spells CASTASGVGNEKLFF. The CDR3, as DNA: TGTGCCAGTACCGCTTCGGGGGTTGGGAATGAAAAACTGTTTTTT. Filled out from reference TRBV19 and TRBJ1-4, the complete variable domain reads DGGITQSPKYLFRKEGQNVTLSCEQNLNHDAMYWYRQDPGQGLRLIYYSQIVNDFQKGDIAEGYSVSREKKESFPLTVTSAQKNPTAFYLCASTASGVGNEKLFFGSGTQLSVL.

The V gene is TRBV10-2, the J gene TRBJ2-3; TRBD1 is a possible D gene (6 bases). The V and J ends lost 2 bases and 8 bases respectively, with 20 bases between them. There are 16 residues in the CDR3. Germline V gene sequence: CDR1 WSHSY, CDR2 SAAADI. CDR3 DNA: TGCGCCAGCAGTGAGGAATCGGGACACCTAACCCCTACGCAGTATTTT. Protein: CASSEESGHLTPTQYF.

J is TRBJ2-3 and V is TRBV2; 7 bases are a match to TRBD2. The V segment lost 5 bases and the J segment 0 bases; nucleotides outside the gene matches: 5. CDR3 size: 15 residues. The germline gives CDR1 SNHLY, CDR2 FYNNEI. The chain's CDR3 is CASSRTRASTDTQYF. CDR3 in DNA: TGTGCCAGCAGTAGGACTAGGGCTAGCACAGATACGCAGTATTTT.

This chain connects TRBV4-2 to TRBJ1-1; 8 nucleotides match TRBD1. The CDR3 loop spans 14 amino acids. Trimming cost V 0 bases and J 7 bases; bases outside gene matches: 4. CDR1 is LGHNA, CDR2 YNFKEQ, per germline. The DNA for the CDR3 is TGTGCCAGCAGCCAAGATAGGACAGGGAATGAAGCTTTCTTT. Protein sequence: CASSQDRTGNEAFF.

The J gene is TRBJ1-1, the V gene TRBV9; TRBD1 matches at 7 bases. This CDR3 is built from 14 residues. Germline V gives CDR1 SGDLS, CDR2 YYNGEE. Trimming removed 3 bases from V and 1 base from J; junction bases left unmatched: 3. The CDR3 here is CASSEGQRNTEAFF. Here the CDR3 DNA reads TGTGCCAGCAGCGAGGGACAGCGGAACACTGAAGCTTTCTTT.

The chain uses TRBV5-6 and TRBJ1-1; the D is unclear. Trimming left V 5 bases short and J 5 bases short, with 13 bases between. Germline-derived CDR1 and CDR2 are SGHDT and YYEEEE. This CDR3 spans 13 amino acids. In DNA form, the CDR3 reads TGTGCCAGCAGTTTTACGACGGAGACTGAAGCTTTCTTT. This encodes CASSFTTETEAFF.

The chain uses TRBV6-1 and TRBJ1-5, with 7 bases lining up with TRBD1. V was clipped by 4 bases and J by 5 bases; unmatched bases: 11. The CDR3 consists of 16 residues. The V gene's germline CDR1 is MNHNS and CDR2 SASEGT. CDR3 nucleotide sequence: TGTGCCAGCAGTGTGGGACGACAGGGCCGAGATCAGCCCCAGCATTTT. It codes for CASSVGRQGRDQPQHF.

The rearrangement uses TRBV28 and TRBJ2-5, with TRBD1 matching over 9 bases. Germline V gene lookup returns CDR1 MDHEN and CDR2 SYDVKM. J gave up 2 bases and V 6 bases, and 10 bases lay outside the gene matches. This CDR3 is built from 16 residues. Here the CDR3 DNA reads TGTGCCAGCAGCCCATGGACAGGGGCCACTCAAGAGACCCAGTACTTC. This sequence encodes CASSPWTGATQETQYF.

The chain couples TRBV6-5 to TRBJ1-1, with a tentative D call TRBD1 (6 bases). There are 15 residues in the CDR3. The germline gives CDR1 MNHEY, CDR2 SVGAGI. V lost 7 bases and J lost 11, with 26 bases in between. CDR3 nucleotide sequence: TGTGCCAGCACCCCGGGACAAGCGCGGATGGGAAGGGCTTTCTTT. Residues: CASTPGQARMGRAFF.

The V and J genes are TRBV28 and TRBJ1-2; D is perhaps TRBD1 (6 bases). CDR1 is MDHEN and CDR2 is SYDVKM in the germline V gene. CDR3 length: 16 amino acids. Trimming took 1 base from V and 3 from J, leaving 15 bases between them. The CDR3 protein is CASSLSSGGRHYGYTF. CDR3 nucleotide sequence: TGTGCCAGCAGTTTATCCAGTGGGGGGCGTCACTATGGCTACACCTTC.

This clone was counted a single time. The chain uses TRBV4-3 and TRBJ2-1; a weak D match, TRBD2 (5 bases). V was cut by 2 bases and J by 10 bases, with 12 bases left in between. Germline CDR1 and CDR2: LGHNA and YSLEER. This CDR3 is 13 amino acids long. The CDR3 region is CASSQMLRGEQFF. The CDR3 DNA sequence: TGCGCCAGCAGCCAAATGTTAAGAGGGGAGCAGTTCTTC.

The V and J genes are TRBV27 and TRBJ2-1; TRBD1 is a possible D gene (6 bases). The CDR3 runs 15 residues. V lost 5 bases to trimming and J lost 2 bases, with 13 bases between them. The germline V gene has CDR1 MNHEY and CDR2 SMNVEV (reference sequence). The CDR3 nucleotides read TGTGCCAGCAGTACCGGGACAAACACCTACAATGAGCAGTTCTTC. It translates to CASSTGTNTYNEQFF.

The gene calls are TRBV27 and TRBJ2-1; D could derive from TRBD1 or TRBD2 (6 bases each). Trimming took off 6 bases at V and 8 bases at J, with 20 bases between the two ends. The germline CDR1 and CDR2 sequences are MNHEY and SMNVEV (reference sequence). The CDR3 runs 15 residues. CDR3 sequence: CASSLAGTRGDEQFF. Here the CDR3 DNA reads TGTGCCAGCAGCCTGGCAGGGACGAGGGGGGATGAGCAGTTCTTC.

The chain joins TRBV6-6 to TRBJ2-1; 7 nucleotides line up with TRBD2. Germline V gene lookup returns CDR1 MNHNY and CDR2 SVGAGI (reference sequence). This CDR3 has 15 amino acids. V lost 0 bases, J lost 9 bases, and 8 bases stayed unmatched. The CDR3 nucleotides read TGTGCCAGCAGTTACTCGGGGGGAGGGGAGGTTGAGCAGTTCTTC. Translated: CASSYSGGGEVEQFF.